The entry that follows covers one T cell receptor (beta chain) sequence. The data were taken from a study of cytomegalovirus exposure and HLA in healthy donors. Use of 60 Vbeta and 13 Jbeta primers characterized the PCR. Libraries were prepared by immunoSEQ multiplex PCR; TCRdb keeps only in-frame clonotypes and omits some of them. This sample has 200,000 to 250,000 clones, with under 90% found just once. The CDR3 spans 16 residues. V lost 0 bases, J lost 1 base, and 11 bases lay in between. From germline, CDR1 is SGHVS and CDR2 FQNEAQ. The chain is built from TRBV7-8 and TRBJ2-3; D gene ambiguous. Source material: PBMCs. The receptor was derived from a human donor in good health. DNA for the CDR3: TGTGCCAGCAGCTTAGCTTTAAGCGCAGGCACAGATACGCAGTATTTT. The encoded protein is CASSLALSAGTDTQYF.